This T cell receptor (beta chain) is from a study of regulatory T cells in long-lasting Graves disease. Study-level findings and limits: Persistent patients had a count of shared public clonotypes (2,741) that exceeded that of new patients (966). Patients with persistent Graves' had lower TCR diversity than newly diagnosed patients.

CDR3 length equals 15 residues. V was pared by 6 bases and J by 5 bases, with 20 bases between. This clonotype showed up just a few times. Antigen unknown. Combining iRepertoire HTBI primers with Arm-PCR of CDR3 regions, the authors built TCR beta libraries. From the multiplex PCR reads, TCRdb called clonotypes with MiXCR, one entry per CDR3 protein. The table includes approximately 540,000 distinct CDR3 sequences, around 11% detected once. Described time point: newly diagnosed GD, antithyroid drugs for less than 3 months. RNA extracted from PBMCs served as the sequencing template. These data were likewise used in another study, on T cells in Graves' hyperthyroidism and ophthalmopathy. This second study notes: A lack of ophthalmopathy progression within 18 months defined stable Graves' hyperthyroidism. Primed by the HTBI set, a first-round RT-PCR was run on the TCR CDR3.

The sample in question was peripheral blood mononuclear cells (PBMCs), obtained at new diagnosis, from a patient treated with antithyroid drugs. This TCR derives from a woman under 40 with Graves disease. The rearrangement links TRBV12-3 or TRBV12-4 to TRBJ2-7, with D possibly TRBD2 on 5 matching bases. CDR3 sequence (DNA): TGTGCCAGCAGCCCGGTGGCCGGGATGTACCACGAGCAGTACTTC. Protein: CASSPVAGMYHEQYF.